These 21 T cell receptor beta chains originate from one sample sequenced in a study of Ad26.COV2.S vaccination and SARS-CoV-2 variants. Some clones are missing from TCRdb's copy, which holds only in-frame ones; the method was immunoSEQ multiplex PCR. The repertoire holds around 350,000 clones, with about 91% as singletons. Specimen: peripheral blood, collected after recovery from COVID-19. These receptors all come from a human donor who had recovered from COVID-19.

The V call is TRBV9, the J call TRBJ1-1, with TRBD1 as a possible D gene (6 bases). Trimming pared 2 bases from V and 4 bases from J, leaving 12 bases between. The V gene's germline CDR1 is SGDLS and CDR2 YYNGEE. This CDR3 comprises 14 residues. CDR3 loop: CASSVNRVGTEAFF. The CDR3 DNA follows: TGTGCCAGCAGCGTCAACAGGGTGGGCACTGAAGCTTTCTTT.

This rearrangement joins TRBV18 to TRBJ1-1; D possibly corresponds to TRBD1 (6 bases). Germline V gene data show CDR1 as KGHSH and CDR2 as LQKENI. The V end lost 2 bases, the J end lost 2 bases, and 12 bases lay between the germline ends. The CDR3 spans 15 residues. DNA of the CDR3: TGTGCCAGCTCACCAGGAGGGACAAAAAACACTGAAGCTTTCTTT. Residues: CASSPGGTKNTEAFF. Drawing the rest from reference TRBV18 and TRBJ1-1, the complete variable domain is NAGVMQNPRHLVRRRGQEARLRCSPMKGHSHVYWYRQLPEEGLKFMVYLQKENIIDESGMPKERFSAEFPKEGPSILRIQQVVRGDSAAYFCASSPGGTKNTEAFFGQGTRLTVV.

The CDR3 DNA reads TGTGCCAGTAGTATAGTTCAGGCCCTAGCGGGGGGGCGTGAGCAGTTCTTC. Protein: CASSIVQALAGGREQFF. The gene calls are TRBV19 and TRBJ2-1, with TRBD2 identical over 12 bases. Germline CDR1 and CDR2: LNHDA and SQIVND (reference sequence). J was trimmed by 9 bases and V by 1 base; bases with no gene match: 10. This CDR3 has 17 residues.

In nucleotides, the CDR3 is TGTGCCAGCAGACTCGACGGGAGAGCTTTCTTT. This translates into CASRLDGRAFF. The chain has TRBV12-3 or TRBV12-4 and TRBJ1-1; D ambiguous. The CDR3 spans 11 residues. Between the trimmed V and J ends, which lost 6 bases and 10 bases, there was a span of 12 bases.

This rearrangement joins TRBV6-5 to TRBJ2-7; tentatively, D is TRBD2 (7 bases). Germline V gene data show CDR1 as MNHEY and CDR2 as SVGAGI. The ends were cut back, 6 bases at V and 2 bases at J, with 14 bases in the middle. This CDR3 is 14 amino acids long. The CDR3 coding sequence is TGTGCCAGCAGGCCCTCGGGGGGCACCTACGAGCAGTACTTC. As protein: CASRPSGGTYEQYF.

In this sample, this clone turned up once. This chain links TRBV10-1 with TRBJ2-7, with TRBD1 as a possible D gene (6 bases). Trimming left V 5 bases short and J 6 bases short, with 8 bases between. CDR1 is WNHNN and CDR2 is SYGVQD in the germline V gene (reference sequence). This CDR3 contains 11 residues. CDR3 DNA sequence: TGCGCCAGCAGTTTAGGGGGCGAGCAGTACTTC. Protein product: CASSLGGEQYF.

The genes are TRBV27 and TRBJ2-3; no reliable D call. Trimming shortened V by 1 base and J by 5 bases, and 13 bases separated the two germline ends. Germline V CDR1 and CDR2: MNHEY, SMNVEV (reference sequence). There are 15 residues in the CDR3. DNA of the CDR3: TGTGCCAGCAGTTTATTGGAGCCACACAGAGATACGCAGTATTTT. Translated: CASSLLEPHRDTQYF.

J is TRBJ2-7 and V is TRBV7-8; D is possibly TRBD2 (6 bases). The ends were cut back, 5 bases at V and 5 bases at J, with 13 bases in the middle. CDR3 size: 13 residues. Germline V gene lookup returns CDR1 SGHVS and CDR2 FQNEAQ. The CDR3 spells CASSPRLVDEQYF. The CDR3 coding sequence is TGTGCCAGCAGCCCACGACTAGTTGACGAGCAGTACTTC.

DNA of the CDR3: TGTGCCAGCAGCTTAAGGTCTGGGCCCTACGGGGATACGCAGTATTTT. Translated, it gives CASSLRSGPYGDTQYF. The V call is TRBV7-3, the J call TRBJ2-3; no clear D. Germline V gene lookup returns CDR1 SGHTA and CDR2 FQGTGA. V gave up 1 base and J gave up 6 bases, with 17 bases separating them. The CDR3 runs 16 residues.

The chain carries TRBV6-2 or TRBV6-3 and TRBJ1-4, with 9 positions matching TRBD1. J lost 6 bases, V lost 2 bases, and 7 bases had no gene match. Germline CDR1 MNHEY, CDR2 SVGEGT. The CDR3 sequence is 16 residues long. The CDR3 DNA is TGTGCCAGCAGTTACACACCGGGACAGGGTGATGAAAAACTGTTTTTT. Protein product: CASSYTPGQGDEKLFF.

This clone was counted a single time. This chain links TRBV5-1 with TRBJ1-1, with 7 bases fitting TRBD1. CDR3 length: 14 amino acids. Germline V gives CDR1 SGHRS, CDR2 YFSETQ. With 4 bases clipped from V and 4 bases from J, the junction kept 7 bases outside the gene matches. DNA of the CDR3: TGCGCCAGCAGCGCCAGACAGGGAGGCACTGAAGCTTTCTTT. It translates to CASSARQGGTEAFF. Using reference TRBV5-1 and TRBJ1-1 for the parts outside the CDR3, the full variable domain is KAGVTQTPRYLIKTRGQQVTLSCSPISGHRSVSWYQQTPGQGLQFLFEYFSETQRNKGNFPGRFSGRQFSNSRSEMNVSTLELGDSALYLCASSARQGGTEAFFGQGTRLTVV.

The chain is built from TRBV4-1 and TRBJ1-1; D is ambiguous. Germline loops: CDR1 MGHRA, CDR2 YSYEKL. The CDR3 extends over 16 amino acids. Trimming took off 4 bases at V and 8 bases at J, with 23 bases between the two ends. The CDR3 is CASSLHPLDQKREAFF. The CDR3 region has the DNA TGCGCCAGCAGCCTCCACCCTTTGGACCAGAAACGCGAAGCTTTCTTT.

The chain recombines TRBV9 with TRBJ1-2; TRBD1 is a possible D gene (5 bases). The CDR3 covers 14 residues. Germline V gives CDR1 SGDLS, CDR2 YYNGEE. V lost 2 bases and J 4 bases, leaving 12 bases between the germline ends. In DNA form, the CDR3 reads TGTGCCAGCAGCGTTACAGGAGCTTCCTATGGCTACACCTTC. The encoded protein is CASSVTGASYGYTF.

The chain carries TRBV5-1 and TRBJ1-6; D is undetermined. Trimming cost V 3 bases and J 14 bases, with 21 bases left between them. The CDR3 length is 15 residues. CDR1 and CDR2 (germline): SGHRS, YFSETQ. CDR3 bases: TGCGCCAGCAGCTCGAGGTTTCCGGGGTCCTCCACCCTCCACTTT. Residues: CASSSRFPGSSTLHF. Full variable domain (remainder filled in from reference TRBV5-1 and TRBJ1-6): KAGVTQTPRYLIKTRGQQVTLSCSPISGHRSVSWYQQTPGQGLQFLFEYFSETQRNKGNFPGRFSGRQFSNSRSEMNVSTLELGDSALYLCASSSRFPGSSTLHFGNGTRLTVT.

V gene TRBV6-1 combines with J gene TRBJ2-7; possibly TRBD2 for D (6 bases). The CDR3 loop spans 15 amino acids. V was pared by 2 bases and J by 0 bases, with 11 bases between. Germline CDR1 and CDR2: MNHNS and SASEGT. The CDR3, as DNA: TGTGCCAGCAGTGAAAGGTGGGGGGTCTCCTACGAGCAGTACTTC. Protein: CASSERWGVSYEQYF.

CDR3 sequence reads: CAISPNTGELFF. CDR3 nucleotide sequence: TGTGCCATCAGTCCGAACACCGGGGAGCTGTTTTTT. The chain combines TRBV10-3 with TRBJ2-2; no definite D call. The CDR3 runs to 12 residues. V lost 5 bases to trimming and J lost 0 bases, with 1 base between them. CDR1 and CDR2 (germline): ENHRY, SYGVKD.

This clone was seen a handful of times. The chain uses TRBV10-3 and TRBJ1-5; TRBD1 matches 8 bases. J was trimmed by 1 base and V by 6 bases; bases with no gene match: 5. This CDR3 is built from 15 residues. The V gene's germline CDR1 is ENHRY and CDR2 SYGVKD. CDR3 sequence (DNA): TGTGCCATCAGCCCCACAGGGGGAAGCAATCAGCCCCAGCATTTT. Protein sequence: CAISPTGGSNQPQHF.

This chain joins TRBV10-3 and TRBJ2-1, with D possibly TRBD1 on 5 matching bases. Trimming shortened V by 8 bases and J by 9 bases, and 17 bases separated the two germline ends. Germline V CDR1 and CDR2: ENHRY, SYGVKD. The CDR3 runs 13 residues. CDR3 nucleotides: TGTGCCATCGGCGCTACGGACATTAGTGAGCAGTTCTTC. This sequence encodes CAIGATDISEQFF.

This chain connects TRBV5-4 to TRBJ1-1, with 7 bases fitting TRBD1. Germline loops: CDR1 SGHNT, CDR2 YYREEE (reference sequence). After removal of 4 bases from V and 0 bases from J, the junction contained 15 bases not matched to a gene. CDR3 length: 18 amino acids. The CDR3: CASSRPSTYRGLNTEAFF. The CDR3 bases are TGTGCCAGCAGCCGACCCTCCACTTACAGGGGCCTGAACACTGAAGCTTTCTTT.

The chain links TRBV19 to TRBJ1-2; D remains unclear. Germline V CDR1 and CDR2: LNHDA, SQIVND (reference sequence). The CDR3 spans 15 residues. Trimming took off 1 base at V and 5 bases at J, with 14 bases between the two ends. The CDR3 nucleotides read TGTGCCAGTAGTATAGGAGGGCGCGGCTCTTATGGCTACACCTTC. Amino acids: CASSIGGRGSYGYTF.

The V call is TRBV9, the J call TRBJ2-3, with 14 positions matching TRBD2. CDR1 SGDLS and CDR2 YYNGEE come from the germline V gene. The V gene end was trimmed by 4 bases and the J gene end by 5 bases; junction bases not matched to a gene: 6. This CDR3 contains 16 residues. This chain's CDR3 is CASSTGLAGEGDTQYF. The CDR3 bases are TGTGCCAGCAGCACGGGACTAGCGGGAGAGGGAGATACGCAGTATTTT.